This entry lists 30 T cell receptor beta chains sequenced from one sample in a study of OX40 agonist ivuxolimab in advanced cancers. TCRdb's copy holds only in-frame clones and misses some; the assay was immunoSEQ multiplex PCR. The sample yields under 80,000 clones, approximately 92% seen once. This material consisted of CD4+ or CD8+ T cells sorted from blood, taken in a trial of the OX40 agonist ivuxolimab. These receptors were taken from an adult with an advanced solid tumor such as melanoma, head and neck, liver or kidney cancer.

The chain links TRBV7-6 to TRBJ1-1; D is perhaps TRBD1 (6 bases). The germline gives CDR1 SGHVS, CDR2 FNYEAQ. V shed 3 bases and J shed 2 bases, with 7 bases lying between them. The CDR3 is 13 residues long. In DNA, the CDR3 is TGTGCCAGCAGCTTGGGACAAAACACTGAAGCTTTCTTT. This encodes CASSLGQNTEAFF.

This rearrangement joins TRBV5-1 to TRBJ2-5; no definite D call. V was shortened by 4 bases and J by 1 base, with 11 bases between the two germline ends. The CDR3 loop spans 14 amino acids. Germline V gene lookup returns CDR1 SGHRS and CDR2 YFSETQ. The CDR3 DNA follows: TGCGCCAGCAGCAGTCAGTCCGTCCAAGAGACCCAGTACTTC. Its translation is CASSSQSVQETQYF.

This chain connects TRBV2 to TRBJ1-4, with D maybe TRBD1 (5 bases). The CDR3 has 13 amino acids. V was clipped by 8 bases and J by 8 bases, with 15 bases between them. Per the germline V gene, CDR1 is SNHLY and CDR2 is FYNNEI. The chain's CDR3 is CASQGGQYEKLFF. The CDR3 region has the DNA TGTGCCAGCCAGGGTGGTCAGTACGAAAAACTGTTTTTT.

This sequence joins TRBV27 and TRBJ2-3; a possible D gene is TRBD1 (6 bases). V was trimmed by 3 bases and J by 2 bases, leaving 12 bases between them. The CDR3 length is 15 residues. The germline V gene has CDR1 MNHEY and CDR2 SMNVEV (reference sequence). CDR3 amino acids: CASSLGAGLTDTQYF. The CDR3 bases are TGTGCCAGCAGTTTGGGGGCAGGGCTCACAGATACGCAGTATTTT.

In this sample, this clone turned up once. V usage is TRBV18 and J usage is TRBJ1-5; D is ambiguous. This CDR3 comprises 13 residues. Trimming took off 2 bases at V and 7 bases at J, with 9 bases between the two ends. CDR1 KGHSH and CDR2 LQKENI come from the germline V gene. CDR3 bases: TGTGCCAGCTCACCAGGGCAGGAACAGCCCCAGCATTTT. Its translation: CASSPGQEQPQHF.

This rearrangement joins TRBV6-1 to TRBJ2-2; 10 nucleotides align to TRBD1. Germline V CDR1 and CDR2: MNHNS, SASEGT. CDR3 length: 14 residues. V was pared by 7 bases and J by 7 bases, with 6 bases of the junction left unmatched. The CDR3 DNA reads TGTGCCAGCAAACTGGGACAGGGGAGCGGGGAGCTGTTTTTT. The encoded protein is CASKLGQGSGELFF.

V usage is TRBV7-9 and J usage is TRBJ2-7, with TRBD2 as a possible D gene (6 bases). Trimming removed 4 bases from V and 4 bases from J, with 8 bases in between. This CDR3 spans 12 amino acids. Per germline, CDR1 SEHNR and CDR2 FQNEAQ (reference sequence). The CDR3 region has the DNA TGTGCCAGCAGCTCCGGGACTTACGAGCAGTACTTC. It encodes CASSSGTYEQYF.

This clone was seen once. This rearrangement joins TRBV7-2 to TRBJ1-1; D remains ambiguous. Germline assignment: CDR1 SGHTA and CDR2 FQGNSA. This CDR3 has 13 residues. V lost 4 bases to trimming and J lost 1 base, with 7 bases between them. CDR3 bases: TGTGCCAGCAGCTCGACACCGAACACTGAAGCTTTCTTT. Encoded protein: CASSSTPNTEAFF.

V gene TRBV6-6 combines with J gene TRBJ1-5, with a possible D match to TRBD1 (6 bases). V dropped 6 bases and J dropped 5 bases, with 14 bases sitting between them. From germline, CDR1 is MNHNY and CDR2 SVGAGI (reference sequence). The CDR3 length is 14 residues. The CDR3 region has the DNA TGTGCCAGCAGGGGGGGGGCGGGTGATCAGCCCCAGCATTTT. Translating gives CASRGGAGDQPQHF.

V usage is TRBV5-1 and J usage is TRBJ2-1, with TRBD1 identical over 12 bases. The CDR3 sequence is 16 residues long. CDR1 is SGHRS and CDR2 is YFSETQ in the germline V gene. J gave up 5 bases and V 5 bases, and 8 bases lay outside the gene matches. CDR3 region: CASRPPGQGANNEQFF. CDR3 in DNA: TGCGCCAGCAGGCCCCCGGGACAGGGGGCAAACAATGAGCAGTTCTTC.

This chain connects TRBV6-5 to TRBJ2-6; D gene ambiguous. The CDR3 is made up of 15 amino acids. Trimming left V 6 bases short and J 0 bases short, with 9 bases between. Germline CDR1 MNHEY, CDR2 SVGAGI. Here the CDR3 reads CASRAQSSGANVLTF. CDR3 DNA sequence: TGTGCCAGCAGGGCACAGAGCTCTGGGGCCAACGTCCTGACTTTC.

The V call is TRBV5-1, the J call TRBJ2-3; D may match TRBD1 or TRBD2 (5 bases each). Per germline, CDR1 SGHRS and CDR2 YFSETQ. The CDR3 sequence is 15 residues long. The germline V and J ends were trimmed by 7 bases and 2 bases, with 17 bases remaining between them. Here the CDR3 DNA reads TGCGCCAGCGGATCCCCTACCGGGACCACAGATACGCAGTATTTT. Translating gives CASGSPTGTTDTQYF.

The chain has TRBV28 and TRBJ1-2; D not certain. CDR1 and CDR2 (germline): MDHEN, SYDVKM. V lost 5 bases and J 0 bases, leaving 10 bases between the germline ends. The CDR3 totals 14 residues. The CDR3 loop is CASSIWPTNYGYTF. CDR3 in DNA: TGTGCCAGCAGTATTTGGCCTACTAACTATGGCTACACCTTC.

The genes are TRBV6-5 and TRBJ2-7; TRBD1 matches 8 bases. Germline CDR1 reads MNHEY; CDR2 reads SVGAGI. This CDR3 has 15 amino acids. Trimming took 5 bases from V and 3 from J; bases not matched to a gene: 9. The DNA of the CDR3 is TGTGCCAGCAGTACGAGGACAGGGCTAAGCTACGAGCAGTACTTC. As protein: CASSTRTGLSYEQYF.

To note about this clone: The same CDR3 is also encoded by other DNA sequences in this sample. This rearrangement joins TRBV18 to TRBJ2-7; TRBD1 matches at 7 bases. This CDR3 has 14 residues. V lost 3 bases, J lost 2 bases, and 4 bases stayed unmatched. Per germline, CDR1 KGHSH and CDR2 LQKENI. The CDR3 bases are TGTGCCAGCTCACCGGGGACAGCCACCTACGAGCAGTACTTC. It encodes CASSPGTATYEQYF. The full variable domain, rest sourced from reference TRBV18 and TRBJ2-7, is NAGVMQNPRHLVRRRGQEARLRCSPMKGHSHVYWYRQLPEEGLKFMVYLQKENIIDESGMPKERFSAEFPKEGPSILRIQQVVRGDSAAYFCASSPGTATYEQYFGPGTRLTVT.

This sequence joins TRBV7-2 and TRBJ2-2, with unresolved D. This CDR3 contains 12 residues. The V end was cut by 2 bases, the J end by 6 bases, with 4 bases between. Germline-derived CDR1 and CDR2 are SGHTA and FQGNSA. The CDR3 coding sequence is TGTGCCAGCAGCTTACCTTCCGGGGAGCTGTTTTTT. This translates into CASSLPSGELFF.

The chain joins TRBV5-6 to TRBJ2-3, with 9 bases fitting TRBD2. J gave up 1 base and V 5 bases, and 2 bases lay outside the gene matches. CDR3 length: 14 residues. The V gene's germline CDR1 is SGHDT and CDR2 YYEEEE. CDR3 in DNA: TGTGCCAGCAGGGGCGGGGGGGGCACAGATACGCAGTATTTT. As protein: CASRGGGGTDTQYF.

The chain is built from TRBV6-1 and TRBJ2-7; D is unclear. The CDR3 spans 14 residues. Germline V gene sequence: CDR1 MNHNS, CDR2 SASEGT. The V and J ends lost 0 bases and 6 bases respectively, with 12 bases between them. The CDR3 nucleotides read TGTGCCAGCAGTGAAGCGGGTGAGACACTCGAGCAGTACTTC. Its translation is CASSEAGETLEQYF.

The J gene is TRBJ1-6, the V gene TRBV9, with D possibly being TRBD1 (5 bases). The CDR3 contains 15 residues. V lost 3 bases and J lost 7, with 14 bases in between. CDR1 is SGDLS and CDR2 is YYNGEE in the germline V gene. DNA of the CDR3: TGTGCCAGCAGCGGCGACAGTCGACCCAATTCACCCCTCCACTTT. Translated, it gives CASSGDSRPNSPLHF.

V is TRBV6-1 and J is TRBJ2-3; D is perhaps TRBD2 (6 bases). The CDR3 has 12 residues. The germline gives CDR1 MNHNS, CDR2 SASEGT. V lost 5 bases to trimming and J lost 6 bases, with 9 bases between them. CDR3 residues: CASSSGGDTQYF. The CDR3 DNA is TGTGCCAGCAGTAGTGGGGGGGATACGCAGTATTTT.

The chain is built from TRBV30 and TRBJ2-5; D possibly corresponds to TRBD2 (7 bases). The CDR3 loop spans 13 amino acids. Trimming cost V 0 bases and J 10 bases, with 15 bases left between them. Germline CDR1 is GTSNPN and CDR2 is SVGIG (reference sequence). As DNA, the CDR3 is TGTGCCTGGAGTGTACCTGGCGGGGGCTACCAGTACTTC. Its protein is CAWSVPGGGYQYF.

The V call is TRBV28, the J call TRBJ1-2; D gene unclear. The CDR3 consists of 13 residues. From germline, CDR1 is MDHEN and CDR2 SYDVKM. V lost 8 bases and J lost 3, with 13 bases in between. CDR3 coding DNA: TGTGCCAGCCATTCGGGTGGGGACTATGGCTACACCTTC. Its protein product is CASHSGGDYGYTF.

This chain joins TRBV30 and TRBJ2-5; the D gene is possibly TRBD2 (5 bases). CDR1 and CDR2 (germline): GTSNPN, SVGIG (reference sequence). Trimming removed 1 base at V and 2 bases at J, with 14 bases between. The CDR3 is made up of 15 amino acids. This chain's CDR3 is CAWSASLGTQETQYF. The CDR3 nucleotides are TGTGCCTGGAGTGCATCACTAGGTACGCAAGAGACCCAGTACTTC.

The V call is TRBV21-1, the J call TRBJ1-6. TRBV21-1 is a known pseudogene. This CDR3 comprises 16 residues. For the CDR3, the DNA is TGTGCCAGCAGCAAACGAAAGATTGCGCTCAATTCACCCCTCCACTTT. This translates into CASSKRKIALNSPLHF.

This clone was counted once. This chain connects TRBV18 to TRBJ2-7; a weak D match, TRBD2 (5 bases). V was shortened by 2 bases and J by 3 bases, with 14 bases between the two germline ends. CDR3 length equals 15 residues. CDR1 and CDR2 (germline): KGHSH, LQKENI. The CDR3 is CASSPGGQDYYEQYF. CDR3 coding DNA: TGTGCCAGCTCACCAGGAGGTCAGGATTACTACGAGCAGTACTTC.

This chain links TRBV6-5 with TRBJ1-1; D might be TRBD1 (6 bases). Germline values: CDR1 MNHEY, CDR2 SVGAGI. CDR3 length equals 12 residues. In nucleotides, the CDR3 is TGTCAGGTCGGGGGGCAAAACACTGAAGCTTTCTTT. Encoded protein: CQVGGQNTEAFF.

The chain has TRBV19 and TRBJ2-5; 10 bases agree with TRBD2. The trim removed 3 bases at V and 0 bases at J, leaving 16 bases unmatched. The germline gives CDR1 LNHDA, CDR2 SQIVND (reference sequence). This CDR3 contains 20 residues. Written as DNA, the CDR3 is TGTGCCAGTAGTATCCCGAACCAAAGGGCAAGCGGGAGGGACCAAGAGACCCAGTACTTC. Protein sequence: CASSIPNQRASGRDQETQYF.

This clone was counted a single time. The gene calls are TRBV4-2 and TRBJ2-7; D remains ambiguous. The V end was cut by 5 bases, the J end by 2 bases, with 16 bases between. The CDR3 spans 15 residues. Germline V gene sequence: CDR1 LGHNA, CDR2 YNFKEQ. The CDR3: CASSMSQDGPYEQYF. In DNA form, the CDR3 reads TGTGCCAGCAGCATGTCCCAGGACGGGCCCTACGAGCAGTACTTC.

This chain connects TRBV28 to TRBJ2-5; D tentatively fits TRBD1 or TRBD2 (5 bases each). Germline CDR1 MDHEN, CDR2 SYDVKM. V gave up 5 bases and J gave up 4 bases, with 17 bases separating them. The CDR3 is 15 residues long. CDR3 sequence reads: CASSTKKPGLETQYF. In nucleotides, the CDR3 is TGTGCCAGCAGTACGAAGAAACCGGGGCTAGAGACCCAGTACTTC. The full variable domain, in which reference TRBV28 and TRBJ2-5 provide the parts outside the CDR3, is DVKVTQSSRYLVKRTGEKVFLECVQDMDHENMFWYRQDPGLGLRLIYFSYDVKMKEKGDIPEGYSVSREKKERFSLILESASTNQTSMYLCASSTKKPGLETQYFGPGTRLLVL.

The table lists this clone with a count of one. This sequence joins TRBV9 and TRBJ2-1; D is perhaps TRBD2 (5 bases). CDR3 size: 14 residues. The germline V gene has CDR1 SGDLS and CDR2 YYNGEE. V lost 4 bases, J lost 5 bases, and 13 bases lay in between. The DNA of the CDR3 is TGTGCCAGCAGCTGGGCGGGCGCCAACAATGAGCAGTTCTTC. As protein: CASSWAGANNEQFF.